The sequence of this T cell receptor beta chain was determined in a study of radiotherapy plus CTLA-4 blockade in lung cancer. Study summary: Objective responses were observed in around 17% of patients, and disease control was achieved by 30% to 35%. Study-level results: With interferon-beta, early dynamics of blood T cell clones were reported to best predict response. There was expansion of tumor-derived TCR clones in blood after radiotherapy plus ipilimumab.

Here immunoSEQ multiplex PCR was the method, and the copy in TCRdb shows in-frame clones only, minus some. The sample has 95,000 to 150,000 clones; over 80% are singletons. To note about this clone: What it recognizes is unknown.

V shed 2 bases and J shed 6 bases, with 16 bases lying between them. The CDR3 loop spans 15 amino acids. The V gene's germline CDR1 is SGHRS and CDR2 YFSETQ. The TCR was taken from a human donor with non-small cell lung cancer that progressed on radiotherapy plus ipilimumab. Sequenced here: peripheral blood, sampled from a patient treated with radiotherapy plus ipilimumab. J is TRBJ2-3 and V is TRBV5-1, with D maybe TRBD1 (6 bases). The chain's CDR3 is CASSLRQAGRDTQYF. The CDR3, as DNA: TGCGCCAGCAGCTTACGACAGGCCGGAAGGGATACGCAGTATTTT.